Below, one T cell receptor (beta chain) is given with its context. The antigen remains unidentified. This same CDR3 is encoded by further DNA sequences in the sample. The sample originates from a study of shared clonotypes between healthy human individuals. Assay used: immunoSEQ multiplex PCR; TCRdb lists only in-frame clones, some missing. The sample yields roughly 1,100,000 clones, 65% to 80% seen once. Regarding the study as a whole: Among a handful of donors, about 5% of naive CD4 clonotypes were found in common. Genetic and exposure-history diversity was limited by the few donors.

CDR3 length equals 12 residues. V was shortened by 1 base and J by 6 bases, with 5 bases between the two germline ends. The germline V gene has CDR1 SGHAT and CDR2 FQNNGV. The V call is TRBV11-2, the J call TRBJ2-3; D ambiguous. The sample consisted of memory CD4+ T cells sorted from blood. The subset is: CD45RA-negative fraction. The sequence derives from a man in his late teens or twenties in good health. CDR3 sequence reads: CASSLGSDTQYF. The CDR3 nucleotides read TGTGCCAGCAGCTTAGGATCTGATACGCAGTATTTT.